This is a list of T cell receptor beta chains from one sample in a study of CD8+ T cells in alopecia areata. Clones were sequenced by immunoSEQ multiplex PCR, and TCRdb holds only the in-frame ones, with some missing. The sample has around 100,000 clones; 44% are singletons. Specimen: CD8+ T cells sorted from blood, collected at week 24, from a patient treated with tofacitinib. The receptors come from a human donor with alopecia areata. Each CDR3 is given with its conserved first and last residue. Fields, in order: clone size, D gene, J gene, V gene, CDR3 protein, CDR3 DNA. The D gene is left open where the match is weak. A row's size may be missing; if present it is once, few, many or a size class.

abundance: few
d_gene: TRBD1
j_gene: TRBJ2-7
v_gene: TRBV7-9
CDR3aa: CASSTGQVFYEQYF
CDR3nt: TGTGCCAGCAGTACCGGACAGGTCTTCTACGAGCAGTACTTC

abundance: NA
d_gene: TRBD1
j_gene: TRBJ2-7
v_gene: TRBV27
CDR3aa: CASSPGQGFEQYF
CDR3nt: TGTGCCAGCAGTCCGGGACAGGGCTTCGAGCAGTACTTC

abundance: NA
d_gene: NA
j_gene: TRBJ2-4
v_gene: TRBV29-1
CDR3aa: CSVEQLPGDKNIQYF
CDR3nt: TGCAGCGTTGAACAACTGCCCGGGGACAAAAACATTCAGTACTTC

abundance: NA
d_gene: NA
j_gene: TRBJ1-1
v_gene: TRBV30
CDR3aa: CAWHTGSGFTEAFF
CDR3nt: TGTGCCTGGCACACCGGTTCAGGGTTCACTGAAGCTTTCTTT

abundance: NA
d_gene: TRBD1
j_gene: TRBJ1-1
v_gene: TRBV2
CDR3aa: CASSQGQGRTEAFF
CDR3nt: TGTGCCAGCAGCCAAGGACAGGGGAGGACTGAAGCTTTCTTT

abundance: few
d_gene: NA
j_gene: TRBJ2-3
v_gene: TRBV27
CDR3aa: CASSWVGSTDTQYF
CDR3nt: TGTGCCAGCAGTTGGGTGGGGAGCACAGATACGCAGTATTTT

abundance: NA
d_gene: TRBD1
j_gene: TRBJ2-7
v_gene: TRBV5-6
CDR3aa: CASSFGTGYEQYF
CDR3nt: TGTGCCAGCAGCTTCGGGACAGGCTACGAGCAGTACTTC

abundance: NA
d_gene: NA
j_gene: TRBJ1-1
v_gene: TRBV29-1
CDR3aa: CSVLLQGEAFF
CDR3nt: TGCAGCGTTCTACTCCAGGGGGAAGCTTTCTTT

abundance: NA
d_gene: TRBD1
j_gene: TRBJ2-5
v_gene: TRBV27
CDR3aa: CASGIGQGGAQYF
CDR3nt: TGTGCCAGCGGAATTGGACAGGGAGGAGCCCAGTACTTC

abundance: few
d_gene: NA
j_gene: TRBJ2-7
v_gene: TRBV2
CDR3aa: CASREFRGGGYEQYF
CDR3nt: TGTGCCAGCAGAGAGTTCAGGGGAGGTGGTTACGAGCAGTACTTC

abundance: NA
d_gene: NA
j_gene: TRBJ2-3
v_gene: TRBV29-1
CDR3aa: CSVVTGSADTQYF
CDR3nt: TGCAGCGTTGTAACCGGGAGTGCAGATACGCAGTATTTT

abundance: few
d_gene: NA
j_gene: TRBJ2-2
v_gene: TRBV29-1
CDR3aa: CSAKTGPGELFF
CDR3nt: TGCAGCGCCAAAACAGGGCCCGGGGAGCTGTTTTTT

abundance: NA
d_gene: TRBD2
j_gene: TRBJ2-1
v_gene: TRBV12-5
CDR3aa: CASGWGGYNEQFF
CDR3nt: TGTGCTAGTGGTTGGGGAGGGTACAATGAGCAGTTCTTC